The clone carrying this TCR beta chain was detected ten times or more. The source of the sample is a study of T cells in Graves' hyperthyroidism and ophthalmopathy. Researchers barred patients who had uncontrolled infection, other autoimmune disease, pregnancy or lactation. V was shortened by 5 bases and J by 4 bases, with 18 bases between the two germline ends. The germline V gene has CDR1 DFQATT and CDR2 SNEGSKA (reference sequence). The CDR3 runs 16 residues. What was amplified from RNA transcripts were TCR beta CDR3 regions. Initially, a first-round RT-PCR of the TCR CDR3 employed the HTBI primer set. MiXCR was run by TCRdb on the multiplex PCR reads, yielding one entry per CDR3 protein. The repertoire includes nearly 600,000 distinct CDR3 sequences, 14% of them detected once, and 6.5% to 9% sits in the top ten.

The specimen was blood. The rearrangement links TRBV20-1 to TRBJ1-6; D is uncertain. The source is a woman aged 18 to 35 with Graves' ophthalmopathy. CDR3 DNA sequence: TGCAGTGCTCCCCCGGGGAGGCCAAAGTATAATTCACCCCTCCACTTT. It codes for CSAPPGRPKYNSPLHF.